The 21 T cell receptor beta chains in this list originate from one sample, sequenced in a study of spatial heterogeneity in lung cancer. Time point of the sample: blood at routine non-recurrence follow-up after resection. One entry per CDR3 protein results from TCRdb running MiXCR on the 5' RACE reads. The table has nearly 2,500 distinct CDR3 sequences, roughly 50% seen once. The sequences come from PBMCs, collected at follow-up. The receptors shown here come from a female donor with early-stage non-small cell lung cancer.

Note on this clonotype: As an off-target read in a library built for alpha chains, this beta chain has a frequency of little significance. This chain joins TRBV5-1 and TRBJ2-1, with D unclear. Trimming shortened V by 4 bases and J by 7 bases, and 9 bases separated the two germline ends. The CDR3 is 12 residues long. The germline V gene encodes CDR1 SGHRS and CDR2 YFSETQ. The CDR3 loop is CASSQTQNEQFF. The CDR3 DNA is TGCGCCAGCAGCCAAACTCAGAATGAGCAGTTCTTC. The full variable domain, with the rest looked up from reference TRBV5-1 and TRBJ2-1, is KAGVTQTPRYLIKTRGQQVTLSCSPISGHRSVSWYQQTPGQGLQFLFEYFSETQRNKGNFPGRFSGRQFSNSRSEMNVSTLELGDSALYLCASSQTQNEQFFGPGTRLTVL.

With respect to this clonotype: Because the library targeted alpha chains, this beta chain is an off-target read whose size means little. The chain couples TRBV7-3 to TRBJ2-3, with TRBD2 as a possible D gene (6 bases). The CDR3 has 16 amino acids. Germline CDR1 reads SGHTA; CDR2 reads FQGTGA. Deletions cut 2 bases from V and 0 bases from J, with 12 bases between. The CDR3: CASSLSTGVSTDTQYF. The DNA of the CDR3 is TGTGCCAGCAGCTTATCTACGGGGGTTAGCACAGATACGCAGTATTTT.

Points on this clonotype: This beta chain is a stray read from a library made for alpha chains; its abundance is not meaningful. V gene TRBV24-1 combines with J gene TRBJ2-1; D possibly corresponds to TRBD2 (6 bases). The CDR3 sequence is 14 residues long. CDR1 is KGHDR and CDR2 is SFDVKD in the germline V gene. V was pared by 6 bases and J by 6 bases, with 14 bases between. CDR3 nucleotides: TGTGCCACCAGTTCCGGAGGAGGGTTCAATGAGCAGTTCTTC. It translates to CATSSGGGFNEQFF.

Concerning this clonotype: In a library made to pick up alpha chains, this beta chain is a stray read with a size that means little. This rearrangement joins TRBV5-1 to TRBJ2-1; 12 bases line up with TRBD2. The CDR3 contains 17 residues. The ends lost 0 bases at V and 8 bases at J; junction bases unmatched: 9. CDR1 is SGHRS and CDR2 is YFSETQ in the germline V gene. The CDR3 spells CASSLGLAGGALDEQFF. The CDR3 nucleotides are TGCGCCAGCAGCTTGGGTCTAGCGGGAGGGGCTCTCGATGAGCAGTTCTTC.

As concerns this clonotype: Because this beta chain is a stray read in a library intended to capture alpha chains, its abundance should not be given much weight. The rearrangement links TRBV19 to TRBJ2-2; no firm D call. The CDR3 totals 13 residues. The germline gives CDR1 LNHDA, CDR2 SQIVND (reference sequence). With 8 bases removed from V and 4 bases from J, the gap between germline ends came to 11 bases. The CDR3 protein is CASGLQVTGELFF. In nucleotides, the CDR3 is TGTGCCAGTGGCCTTCAGGTCACCGGGGAGCTGTTTTTT. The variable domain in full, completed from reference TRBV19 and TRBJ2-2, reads DGGITQSPKYLFRKEGQNVTLSCEQNLNHDAMYWYRQDPGQGLRLIYYSQIVNDFQKGDIAEGYSVSREKKESFPLTVTSAQKNPTAFYLCASGLQVTGELFFGEGSRLTVL.

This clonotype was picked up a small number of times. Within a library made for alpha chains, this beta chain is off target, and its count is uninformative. The CDR3 nucleotides are TGTGCCAGCAGTTTGGGACTAGCGGGATCTGGGGAGCTGTTTTTT. Translation: CASSLGLAGSGELFF. The rearrangement joins TRBV12-3 or TRBV12-4 to TRBJ2-2; 13 bases agree with TRBD2. After removal of 3 bases from V and 8 bases from J, the junction contained 3 bases not matched to a gene. The CDR3 contains 15 residues.

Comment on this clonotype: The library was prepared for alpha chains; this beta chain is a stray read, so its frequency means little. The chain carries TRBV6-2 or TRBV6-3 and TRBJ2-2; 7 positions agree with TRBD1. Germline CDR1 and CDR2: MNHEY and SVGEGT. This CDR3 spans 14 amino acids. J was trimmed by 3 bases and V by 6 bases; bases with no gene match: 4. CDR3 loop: CASRPTGDTGELFF. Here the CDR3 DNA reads TGTGCCAGCAGACCCACAGGGGACACCGGGGAGCTGTTTTTT.

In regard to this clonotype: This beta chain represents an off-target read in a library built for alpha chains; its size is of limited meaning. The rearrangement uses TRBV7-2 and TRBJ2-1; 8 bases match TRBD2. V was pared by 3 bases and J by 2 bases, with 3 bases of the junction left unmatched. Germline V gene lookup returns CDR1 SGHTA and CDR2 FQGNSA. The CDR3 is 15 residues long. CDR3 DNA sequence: TGTGCCAGCAGCTTGGCGGGAGGCCCCTACAATGAGCAGTTCTTC. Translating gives CASSLAGGPYNEQFF.

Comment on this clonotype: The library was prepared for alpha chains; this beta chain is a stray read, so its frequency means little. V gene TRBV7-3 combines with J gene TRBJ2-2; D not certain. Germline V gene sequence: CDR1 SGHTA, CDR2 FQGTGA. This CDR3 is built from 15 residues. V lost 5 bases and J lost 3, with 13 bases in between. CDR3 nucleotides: TGTGCCAGCAGCCCGCGACCCCGGGACACCGGGGAGCTGTTTTTT. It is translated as CASSPRPRDTGELFF.

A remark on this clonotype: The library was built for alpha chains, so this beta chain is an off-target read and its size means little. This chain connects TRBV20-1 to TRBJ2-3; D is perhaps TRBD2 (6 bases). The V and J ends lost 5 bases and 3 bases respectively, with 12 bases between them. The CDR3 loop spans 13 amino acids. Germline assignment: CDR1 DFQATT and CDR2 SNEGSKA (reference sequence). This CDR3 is CSAPSGPTDTQYF. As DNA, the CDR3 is TGCAGTGCTCCAAGCGGGCCTACAGATACGCAGTATTTT.

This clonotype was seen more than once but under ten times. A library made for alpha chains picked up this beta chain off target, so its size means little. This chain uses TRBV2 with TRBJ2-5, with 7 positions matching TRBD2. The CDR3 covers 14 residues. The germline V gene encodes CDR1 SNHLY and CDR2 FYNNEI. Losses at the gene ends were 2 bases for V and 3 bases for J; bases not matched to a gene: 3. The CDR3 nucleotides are TGTGCCAGCAGTGAATTCCGGGGGGAAGAGACCCAGTACTTC. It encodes CASSEFRGEETQYF.

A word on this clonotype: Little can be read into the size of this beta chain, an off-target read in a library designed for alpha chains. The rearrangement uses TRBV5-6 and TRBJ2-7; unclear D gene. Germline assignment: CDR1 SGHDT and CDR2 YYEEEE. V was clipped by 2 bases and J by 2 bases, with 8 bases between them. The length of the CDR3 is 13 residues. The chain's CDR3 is CASSFRQTYEQYV. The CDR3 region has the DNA TGTGCCAGCAGCTTCCGACAAACCTACGAGCAGTACGTC.

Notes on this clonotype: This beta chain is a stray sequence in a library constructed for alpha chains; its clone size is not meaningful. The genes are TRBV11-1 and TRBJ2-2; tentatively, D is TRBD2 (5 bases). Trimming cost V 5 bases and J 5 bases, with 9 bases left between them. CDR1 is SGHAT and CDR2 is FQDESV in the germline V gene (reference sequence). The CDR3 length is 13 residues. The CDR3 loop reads CASSRGPTGELFF. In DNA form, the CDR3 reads TGTGCCAGCAGCCGAGGGCCAACCGGGGAGCTGTTTTTT.

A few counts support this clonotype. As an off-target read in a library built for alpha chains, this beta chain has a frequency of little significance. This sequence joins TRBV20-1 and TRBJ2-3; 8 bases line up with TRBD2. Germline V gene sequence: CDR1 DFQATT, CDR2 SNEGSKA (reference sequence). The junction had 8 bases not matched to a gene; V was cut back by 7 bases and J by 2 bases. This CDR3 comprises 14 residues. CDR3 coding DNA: TGCAGTGGCAGCGCGGGGGGTAACACAGATACGCAGTATTTT. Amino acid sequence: CSGSAGGNTDTQYF.

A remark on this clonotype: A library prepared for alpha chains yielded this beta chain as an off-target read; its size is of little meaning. The CDR3 loop reads CASSLDRTPGEQFF. The CDR3 region has the DNA TGTGCCAGCAGCTTAGATCGGACGCCCGGTGAGCAGTTCTTC. The chain employs TRBV11-2 and TRBJ2-1; D is unresolved. CDR3 length: 14 residues. V lost 0 bases and J 9 bases, leaving 12 bases between the germline ends. Germline V gives CDR1 SGHAT, CDR2 FQNNGV.

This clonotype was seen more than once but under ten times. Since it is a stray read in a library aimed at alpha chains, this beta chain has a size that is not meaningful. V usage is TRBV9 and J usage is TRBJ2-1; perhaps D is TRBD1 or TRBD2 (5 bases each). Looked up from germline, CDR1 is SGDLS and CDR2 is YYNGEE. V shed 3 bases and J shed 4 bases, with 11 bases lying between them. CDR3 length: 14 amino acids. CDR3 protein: CASSAPGRYNEQFF. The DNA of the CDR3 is TGTGCCAGCAGCGCTCCGGGACGTTACAATGAGCAGTTCTTC.

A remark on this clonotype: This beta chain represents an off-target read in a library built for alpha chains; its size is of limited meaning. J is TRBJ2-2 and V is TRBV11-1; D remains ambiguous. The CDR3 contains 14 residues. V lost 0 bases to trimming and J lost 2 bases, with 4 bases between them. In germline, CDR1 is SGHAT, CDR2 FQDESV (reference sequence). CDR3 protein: CASSLAPNTGELFF. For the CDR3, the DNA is TGTGCCAGCAGCTTAGCGCCCAACACCGGGGAGCTGTTTTTT.

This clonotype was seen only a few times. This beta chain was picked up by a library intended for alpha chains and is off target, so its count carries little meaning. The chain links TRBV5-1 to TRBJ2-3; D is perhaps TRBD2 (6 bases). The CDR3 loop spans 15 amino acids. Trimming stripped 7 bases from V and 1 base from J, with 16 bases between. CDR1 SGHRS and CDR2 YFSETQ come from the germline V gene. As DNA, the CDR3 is TGCGCCAGCCTAGCGTCGGGAGCTGGCACAGATACGCAGTATTTT. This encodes CASLASGAGTDTQYF. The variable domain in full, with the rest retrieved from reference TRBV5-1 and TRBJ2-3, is KAGVTQTPRYLIKTRGQQVTLSCSPISGHRSVSWYQQTPGQGLQFLFEYFSETQRNKGNFPGRFSGRQFSNSRSEMNVSTLELGDSALYLCASLASGAGTDTQYFGPGTRLTVL.

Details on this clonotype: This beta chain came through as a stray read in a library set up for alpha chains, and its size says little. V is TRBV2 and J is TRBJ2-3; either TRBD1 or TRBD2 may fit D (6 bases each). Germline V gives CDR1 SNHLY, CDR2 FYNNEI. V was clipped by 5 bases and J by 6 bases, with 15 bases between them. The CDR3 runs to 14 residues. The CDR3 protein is CASSRGPLLDTQYF. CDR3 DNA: TGTGCCAGCAGTCGGGGGCCGTTACTCGATACGCAGTATTTT. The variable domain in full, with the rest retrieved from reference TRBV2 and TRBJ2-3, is EPEVTQTPSHQVTQMGQEVILRCVPISNHLYFYWYRQILGQKVEFLVSFYNNEISEKSEIFDDQFSVERPDGSNFTLKIRSTKLEDSAMYFCASSRGPLLDTQYFGPGTRLTVL.

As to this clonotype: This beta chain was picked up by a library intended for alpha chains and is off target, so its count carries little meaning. The CDR3, as DNA: TGTGCCAGCAGCCCCTTCCGGGGGGGTAGCACAGATACGCAGTATTTT. The encoded protein is CASSPFRGGSTDTQYF. J is TRBJ2-3 and V is TRBV4-2, with 8 bases matching TRBD2. The CDR3 is 16 residues long. The germline V gene encodes CDR1 LGHNA and CDR2 YNFKEQ. The V and J ends lost 4 bases and 0 bases, in that order; junction bases with no gene match: 6.

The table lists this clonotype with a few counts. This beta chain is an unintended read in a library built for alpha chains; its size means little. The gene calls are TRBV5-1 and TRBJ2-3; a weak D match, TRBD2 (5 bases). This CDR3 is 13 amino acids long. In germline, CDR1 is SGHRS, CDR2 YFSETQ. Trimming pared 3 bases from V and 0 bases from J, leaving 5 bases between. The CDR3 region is CASSWESTDTQYF. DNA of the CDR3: TGCGCCAGCAGCTGGGAGAGCACAGATACGCAGTATTTT.